This entry concerns a single T cell receptor (beta chain). The data belong to a study of blood T cell repertoires in COVID-19. The wider study: T cells, B-cell-depleted T cells, or PBMCs supplied cDNA or gDNA.

Repertoires were generated with immunoSEQ multiplex PCR, while TCRdb's copy carries only in-frame clones and drops some. The table shows about 59,000 clones, with approximately 85% occurring only once. The CDR3 is made up of 15 amino acids. The V gene lost 0 bases and the J gene lost 5 bases, with 13 bases spanning the gap. Germline V gene data show CDR1 as KGHSH and CDR2 as LQKENI. The chain is built from TRBV18 and TRBJ2-5; perhaps TRBD2 as D (5 bases). This receptor was identified in a human donor in a cohort sampled during active COVID-19. Sequenced material: peripheral blood. The CDR3 DNA sequence: TGTGCCAGCTCACCACCGGGCGGGCCGGGGGAGACCCAGTACTTC. Its protein product is CASSPPGGPGETQYF.